The clone carrying this T cell receptor beta chain came up a few times. These data come from a study of blood T cell repertoires in COVID-19. Original handling: By means of reference gene primer amplification, nucleated cell counts were estimated. Repertoires were generated with immunoSEQ multiplex PCR, while TCRdb's copy carries only in-frame clones and drops some. The V and J calls and clone size are taken from that table; D and trimming were inferred from the DNA. The table includes about 220,000 clones, approximately 80% detected once. The material sequenced was peripheral blood. The receptor comes from a woman aged 55-69 years who had recovered from COVID-19.

The CDR3 sequence is CASSEVSGDTQYF. CDR3 coding DNA: TGTGCCAGCAGTGAAGTGAGCGGAGATACGCAGTATTTT. This chain joins TRBV2 and TRBJ2-3, with D maybe TRBD2 (5 bases). V was trimmed by 1 base and J by 5 bases, leaving 7 bases between them. Looked up from germline, CDR1 is SNHLY and CDR2 is FYNNEI. The CDR3 is made up of 13 amino acids.